A single sample is the source of the 12 T cell receptor beta chains below, sequenced in a study of T cells in Graves' hyperthyroidism and ophthalmopathy. The source material, RNA transcripts, was used to amplify TCR beta CDR3 regions. A set of HTBI primers served as the primers for a first-round RT-PCR of the TCR CDR3. MiXCR was run by TCRdb on the multiplex PCR reads, yielding one entry per CDR3 protein. The sample has about 520,000 distinct CDR3 sequences, less than 25% seen once. Sequences were obtained from blood. The receptors were sampled from a woman between 25 and 40 years old with Graves' ophthalmopathy.

The chain recombines TRBV6-1 with TRBJ1-1, with 9 bases identical to TRBD1. This CDR3 contains 17 residues. V lost 6 bases, J lost 2 bases, and 13 bases stayed unmatched. The germline CDR1 and CDR2 sequences are MNHNS and SASEGT. The CDR3 DNA reads TGTGCCAGCAGAGGACAGGGGATCGAACGGGCCAACACTGAAGCTTTCTTT. Protein product: CASRGQGIERANTEAFF.

This clonotype has ten or more counts. The V and J genes are TRBV7-3 and TRBJ2-5; 9 bases agree with TRBD2. CDR1 is SGHTA, CDR2 FQGTGA, per germline. Trimming took 5 bases from V and 5 from J; bases not matched to a gene: 9. CDR3 length: 15 amino acids. CDR3 loop: CASSPNPLAGETQYF. For the CDR3, the DNA is TGTGCCAGCAGCCCCAACCCTCTAGCGGGGGAGACCCAGTACTTC.

The sample holds many counts of this clonotype. The chain combines TRBV6-1 with TRBJ2-5, with 7 bases matching TRBD1. CDR1 is MNHNS and CDR2 is SASEGT in the germline V gene. This CDR3 has 16 amino acids. Trimming at V came to 3 bases and at J to 5 bases, leaving 12 bases not matched to a gene. The CDR3 here is CASSEGSDRVVETQYF. The CDR3 nucleotides are TGTGCCAGCAGTGAGGGTTCCGACAGGGTGGTGGAGACCCAGTACTTC.

Ten or more counts support this clonotype. This chain joins TRBV6-1 and TRBJ1-2; maybe TRBD1 (6 bases). The CDR3 is 14 amino acids. CDR1 is MNHNS, CDR2 SASEGT, per germline. V was cut by 6 bases and J by 4 bases, with 15 bases left in between. CDR3 coding DNA: TGTGCCAGCAGCACCTCGGCAGGGGCCTATGGCTACACCTTC. This gives the protein CASSTSAGAYGYTF.

This clonotype has a count of ten or more. The chain is built from TRBV27 and TRBJ2-2; 11 bases match TRBD1. This CDR3 is built from 16 residues. CDR1 and CDR2 (germline): MNHEY, SMNVEV (reference sequence). Unmatched junction bases numbered 7, after V lost 4 bases and J lost 6 bases. CDR3 DNA: TGTGCCAGCAGTTCGCAGGACAGGGGGCTCGCCGGGGAGCTGTTTTTT. Residues: CASSSQDRGLAGELFF.

The chain joins TRBV9 to TRBJ2-5; D not resolved. CDR1 is SGDLS and CDR2 is YYNGEE in the germline V gene. The CDR3 totals 13 residues. V dropped 3 bases and J dropped 4 bases, with 10 bases sitting between them. CDR3 coding DNA: TGTGCCAGCAGCGAGGACGGTCCAGAGACCCAGTACTTC. Protein sequence: CASSEDGPETQYF.

Ten or more counts support this clonotype. The J gene is TRBJ1-2, the V gene TRBV5-4; the D is unclear. The ends were cut back, 3 bases at V and 4 bases at J, with 13 bases in the middle. Germline CDR1 is SGHNT and CDR2 is YYREEE (reference sequence). The CDR3 runs to 14 residues. This CDR3 is CASSSDPAAYGYTF. Written as DNA, the CDR3 is TGTGCCAGCAGCTCGGACCCTGCCGCCTATGGCTACACCTTC.

A few counts support this clonotype. The chain links TRBV11-1 to TRBJ2-5, with TRBD1 identical over 7 bases. The V gene end was trimmed by 1 base and the J gene end by 2 bases; junction bases not matched to a gene: 4. The CDR3 runs to 15 residues. Germline lookup yields CDR1 SGHAT and CDR2 FQDESV (reference sequence). The CDR3 sequence is CASSLVRTGQETQYF. DNA of the CDR3: TGTGCCAGCAGCTTAGTACGGACAGGTCAAGAGACCCAGTACTTC.

This clonotype was recorded many times. The chain couples TRBV6-2 or TRBV6-3 to TRBJ2-7; D perhaps matches TRBD1 (6 bases). The V end was cut by 7 bases, the J end by 2 bases, with 15 bases between. Germline V gene lookup returns CDR1 MNHEY and CDR2 SVGEGT. The CDR3 consists of 14 residues. The DNA of the CDR3 is TGTGCCAGCAAGTTCGGGACACCCGCCTACGAGCAGTACTTC. This translates into CASKFGTPAYEQYF.

This clonotype was detected many times. V and J are TRBV19 and TRBJ1-2; no reliable D call. The ends were cut back, 2 bases at V and 4 bases at J, with 14 bases in the middle. This CDR3 region has 15 residues. Germline V gene lookup returns CDR1 LNHDA and CDR2 SQIVND (reference sequence). DNA for the CDR3: TGTGCCAGTAGTATAATCACAAGTCAAATCTATGGCTACACCTTC. Amino acid sequence: CASSIITSQIYGYTF.

There are many counts of this clonotype. The V and J genes are TRBV12-3 or TRBV12-4 and TRBJ2-7, with D possibly being TRBD1 (5 bases). The CDR3 is 14 residues long. With 4 bases removed from V and 3 bases from J, the gap between germline ends came to 13 bases. Here the CDR3 DNA reads TGTGCCAGCAGTTGGCAGCCAGGGCTCTACGAGCAGTACTTC. Its translation: CASSWQPGLYEQYF.

This clonotype was picked up many times. The chain uses TRBV2 and TRBJ2-1, with 11 bases fitting TRBD2. V shed 3 bases and J 8 bases; nucleotides not matched to a gene: 6. Germline values: CDR1 SNHLY, CDR2 FYNNEI. This CDR3 region has 15 residues. CDR3 sequence (DNA): TGTGCCAGCAGTGAGTTAGCGGGGGGGCCACATGAGCAGTTCTTC. Amino acid sequence: CASSELAGGPHEQFF.